This T cell receptor (beta chain) was sequenced for a study of molecular identifiers for immune sequencing clone quantification. This clonotype was counted many times. TCRdb re-derived calls from the PCR reads in MiXCR, one entry per CDR3 protein. The table records fewer than 45,000 distinct CDR3 sequences, about 19% of them present only once. The CDR3 is made up of 20 amino acids. V was pared by 3 bases and J by 4 bases, with 30 bases between. The rearrangement joins TRBV12-3 or TRBV12-4 to TRBJ1-2; possible D gene TRBD1, 5 bases. The receptor was derived from a human donor in good health. Some libraries in this study had Jurkat cell RNA spiked in. The sample was naive CD8+ T cells from blood, with Jurkat cell RNA spiked in. Regarding subset: FACS-sorted CD8+CD4-CCR7+CD45RA+ naive T cells. The CDR3 coding sequence is TGTGCCAGCAGTTTCGGTTCACCAGGGTTGTATGTTGGGCGAGCCTATGGCTACACCTTC. It encodes CASSFGSPGLYVGRAYGYTF.